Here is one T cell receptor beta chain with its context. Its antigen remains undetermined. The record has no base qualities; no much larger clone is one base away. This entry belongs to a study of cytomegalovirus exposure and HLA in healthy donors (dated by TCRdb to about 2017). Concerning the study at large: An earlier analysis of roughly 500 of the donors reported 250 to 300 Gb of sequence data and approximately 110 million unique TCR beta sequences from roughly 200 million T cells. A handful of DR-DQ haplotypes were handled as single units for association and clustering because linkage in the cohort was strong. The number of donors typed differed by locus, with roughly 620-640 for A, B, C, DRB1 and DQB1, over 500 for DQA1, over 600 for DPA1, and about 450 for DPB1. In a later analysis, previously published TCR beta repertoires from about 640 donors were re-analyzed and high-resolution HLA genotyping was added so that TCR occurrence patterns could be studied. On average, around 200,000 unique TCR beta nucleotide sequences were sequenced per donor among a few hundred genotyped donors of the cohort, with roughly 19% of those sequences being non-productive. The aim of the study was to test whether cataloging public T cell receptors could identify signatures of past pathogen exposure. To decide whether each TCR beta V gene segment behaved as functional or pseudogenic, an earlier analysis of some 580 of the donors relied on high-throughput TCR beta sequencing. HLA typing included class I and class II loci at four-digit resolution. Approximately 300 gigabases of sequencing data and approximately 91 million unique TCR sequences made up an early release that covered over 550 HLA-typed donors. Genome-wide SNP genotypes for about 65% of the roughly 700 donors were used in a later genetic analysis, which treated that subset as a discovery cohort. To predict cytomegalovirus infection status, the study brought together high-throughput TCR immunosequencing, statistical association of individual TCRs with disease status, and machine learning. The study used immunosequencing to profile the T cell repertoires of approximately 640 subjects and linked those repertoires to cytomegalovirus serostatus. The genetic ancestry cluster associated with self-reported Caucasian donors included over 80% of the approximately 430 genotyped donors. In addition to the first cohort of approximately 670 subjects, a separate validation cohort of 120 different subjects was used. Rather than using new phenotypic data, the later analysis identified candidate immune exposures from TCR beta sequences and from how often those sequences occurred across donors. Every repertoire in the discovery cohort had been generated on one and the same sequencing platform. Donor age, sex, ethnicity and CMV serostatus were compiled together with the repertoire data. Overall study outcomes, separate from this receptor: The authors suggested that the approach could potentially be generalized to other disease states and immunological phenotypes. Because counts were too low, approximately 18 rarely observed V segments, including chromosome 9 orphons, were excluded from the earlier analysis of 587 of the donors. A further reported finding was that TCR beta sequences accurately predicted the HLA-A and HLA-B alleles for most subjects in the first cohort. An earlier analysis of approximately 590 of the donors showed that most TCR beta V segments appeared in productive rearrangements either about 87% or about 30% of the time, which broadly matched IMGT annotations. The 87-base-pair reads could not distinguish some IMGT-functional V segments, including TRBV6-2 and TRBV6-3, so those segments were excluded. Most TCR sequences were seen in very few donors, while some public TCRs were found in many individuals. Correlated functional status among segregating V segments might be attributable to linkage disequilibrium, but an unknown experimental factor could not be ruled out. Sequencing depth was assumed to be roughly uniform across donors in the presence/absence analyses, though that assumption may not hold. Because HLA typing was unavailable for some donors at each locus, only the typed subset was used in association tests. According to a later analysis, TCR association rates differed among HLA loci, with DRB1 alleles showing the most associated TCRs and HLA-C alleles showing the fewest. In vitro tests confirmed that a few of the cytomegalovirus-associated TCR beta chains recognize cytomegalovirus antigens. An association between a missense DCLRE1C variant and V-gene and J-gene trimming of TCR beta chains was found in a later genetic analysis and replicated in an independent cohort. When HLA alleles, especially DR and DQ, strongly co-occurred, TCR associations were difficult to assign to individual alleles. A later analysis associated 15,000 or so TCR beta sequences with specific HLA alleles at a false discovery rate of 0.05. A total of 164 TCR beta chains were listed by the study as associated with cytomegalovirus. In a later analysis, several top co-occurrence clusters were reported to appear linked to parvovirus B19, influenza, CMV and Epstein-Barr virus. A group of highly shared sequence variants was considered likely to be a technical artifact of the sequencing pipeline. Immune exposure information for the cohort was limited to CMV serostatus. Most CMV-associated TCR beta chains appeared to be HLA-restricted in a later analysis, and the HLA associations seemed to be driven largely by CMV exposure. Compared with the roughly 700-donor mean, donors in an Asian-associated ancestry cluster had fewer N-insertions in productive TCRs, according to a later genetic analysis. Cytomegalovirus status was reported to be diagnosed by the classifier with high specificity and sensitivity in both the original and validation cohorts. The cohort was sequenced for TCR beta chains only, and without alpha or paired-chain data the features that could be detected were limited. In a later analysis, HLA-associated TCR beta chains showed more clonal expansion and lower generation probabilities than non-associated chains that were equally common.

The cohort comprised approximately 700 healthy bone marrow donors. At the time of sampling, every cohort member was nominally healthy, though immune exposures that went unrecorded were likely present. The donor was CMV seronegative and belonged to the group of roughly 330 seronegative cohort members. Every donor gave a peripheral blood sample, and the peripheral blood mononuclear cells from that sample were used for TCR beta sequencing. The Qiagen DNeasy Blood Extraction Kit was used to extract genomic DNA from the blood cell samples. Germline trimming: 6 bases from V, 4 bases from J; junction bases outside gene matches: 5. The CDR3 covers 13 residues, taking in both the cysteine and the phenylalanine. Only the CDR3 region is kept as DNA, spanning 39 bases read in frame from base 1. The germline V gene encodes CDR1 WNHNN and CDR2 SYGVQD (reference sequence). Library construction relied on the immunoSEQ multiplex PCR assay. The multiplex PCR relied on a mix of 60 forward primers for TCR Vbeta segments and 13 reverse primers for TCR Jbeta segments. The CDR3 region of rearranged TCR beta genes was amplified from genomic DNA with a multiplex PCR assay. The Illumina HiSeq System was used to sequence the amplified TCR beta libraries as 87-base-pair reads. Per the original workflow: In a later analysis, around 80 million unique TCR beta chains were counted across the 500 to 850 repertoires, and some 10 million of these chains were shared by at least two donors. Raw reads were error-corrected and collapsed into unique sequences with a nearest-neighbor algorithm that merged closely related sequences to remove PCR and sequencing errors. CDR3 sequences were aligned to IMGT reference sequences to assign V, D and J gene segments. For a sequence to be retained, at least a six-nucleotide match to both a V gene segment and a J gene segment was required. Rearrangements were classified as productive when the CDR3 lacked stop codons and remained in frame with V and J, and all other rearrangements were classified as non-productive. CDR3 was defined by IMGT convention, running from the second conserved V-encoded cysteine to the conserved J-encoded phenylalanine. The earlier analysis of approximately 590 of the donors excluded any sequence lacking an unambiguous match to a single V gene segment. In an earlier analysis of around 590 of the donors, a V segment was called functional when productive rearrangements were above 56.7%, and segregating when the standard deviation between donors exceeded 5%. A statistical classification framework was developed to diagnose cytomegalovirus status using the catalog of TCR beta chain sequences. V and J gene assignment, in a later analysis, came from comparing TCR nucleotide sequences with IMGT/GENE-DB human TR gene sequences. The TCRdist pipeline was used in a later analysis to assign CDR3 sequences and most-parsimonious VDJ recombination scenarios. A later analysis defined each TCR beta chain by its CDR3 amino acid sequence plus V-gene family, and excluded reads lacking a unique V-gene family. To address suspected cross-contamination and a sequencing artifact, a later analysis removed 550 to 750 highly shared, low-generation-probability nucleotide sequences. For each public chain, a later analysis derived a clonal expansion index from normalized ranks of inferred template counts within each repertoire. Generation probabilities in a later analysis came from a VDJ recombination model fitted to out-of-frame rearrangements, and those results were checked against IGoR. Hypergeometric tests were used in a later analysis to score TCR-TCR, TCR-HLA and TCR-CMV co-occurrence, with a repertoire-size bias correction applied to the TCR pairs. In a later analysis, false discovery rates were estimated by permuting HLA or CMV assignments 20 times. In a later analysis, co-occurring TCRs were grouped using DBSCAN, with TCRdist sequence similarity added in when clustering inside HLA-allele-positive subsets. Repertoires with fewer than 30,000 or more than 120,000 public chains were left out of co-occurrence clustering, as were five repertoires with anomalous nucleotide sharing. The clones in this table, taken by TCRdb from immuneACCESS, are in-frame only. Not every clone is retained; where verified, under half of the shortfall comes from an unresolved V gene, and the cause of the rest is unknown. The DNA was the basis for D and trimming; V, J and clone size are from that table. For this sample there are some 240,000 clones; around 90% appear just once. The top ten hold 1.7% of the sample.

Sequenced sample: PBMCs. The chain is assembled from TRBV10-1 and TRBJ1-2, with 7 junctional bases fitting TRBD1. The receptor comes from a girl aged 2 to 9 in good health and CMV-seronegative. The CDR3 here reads CASSPTGAYGYTF. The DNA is TGCGCCAGCAGCCCAACAGGGGCCTATGGCTACACCTTC.